These T cell receptor beta chains were read from a single sample in a study of PD-1 blockade in mismatch repair-deficient tumors. TCRdb's copy holds only in-frame clones and misses some; the assay was immunoSEQ multiplex PCR. Of some 84,000 clones listed, approximately 81% are singletons. The sample was peripheral blood, taken 12 weeks after starting pembrolizumab. These receptor sequences come from an adult with mismatch repair-deficient cancer. Each CDR3 is given with its conserved first and last residue. Fields, in order: clone size, D gene, CDR3 length, V gene, J gene, CDR3 DNA, CDR3 protein. A D gene is named only where the DNA matches it firmly. The size of a clone is reported for some rows only, either as once, few or many, or as a class for expanded clones.

>NA|TRBD1|18|TRBV27|TRBJ1-5
TGTGCCAGCAGTCCATCCGGGACAGGGAGTAGGGGCAATCAGCCCCAGCATTTT
CASSPSGTGSRGNQPQHF
>once|NA|14|TRBV7-2|TRBJ2-3
TGTGCCAGCAGCTTAGGCGGCAGTGCAGATACGCAGTATTTT
CASSLGGSADTQYF
>once|NA|19|TRBV21-1|TRBJ2-2
TGTGCCAGCAGCAACGGAAGATTAGAGGGAGCTTGGGACACCGGGGAGCTGTTTTTT
CASSNGRLEGAWDTGELFF
>NA|TRBD1|14|TRBV11-2|TRBJ2-1
TGTGCCAGTGGGGGACAGGTGGCCTACAATGAGCAGTTCTTC
CASGGQVAYNEQFF
>NA|TRBD1|16|TRBV27|TRBJ1-4
TGTGCCAGCAGTTCGGGGAGGGAGGGGGCTGGTGAAAAACTGTTTTTT
CASSSGREGAGEKLFF
>NA|NA|14|TRBV5-5|TRBJ2-3
TGTGCCAGCAGCTTGGAACGGGAATCAGATACGCAGTATTTT
CASSLERESDTQYF
>NA|TRBD2|15|TRBV7-3|TRBJ2-7
TGTGCCAGCAGCTTAATAGCGGGAGGGCCGAACGAGCAGTACTTC
CASSLIAGGPNEQYF
>NA|NA|14|TRBV7-2|TRBJ1-5
TGTGCCAGCAGCTCAGGGGTGAGCAATCAGCCCCAGCATTTT
CASSSGVSNQPQHF
>few|TRBD2|14|TRBV7-9|TRBJ2-1
TGTGCCAGCAGCTTGACTAGCGGAGACAATGAGCAGTTCTTC
CASSLTSGDNEQFF
>NA|NA|15|TRBV5-4|TRBJ2-2
TGTGCCAGCAGTCCCGACTATCTTTTGGCCGGGGAGCTGTTTTTT
CASSPDYLLAGELFF
>NA|NA|12|TRBV27|TRBJ1-5
TGTGCCAGCAGTTTCACGCAAGGGCCCCAGCATTTT
CASSFTQGPQHF
>NA|TRBD2|16|TRBV2|TRBJ2-7
TGTGCCAGCAGTGTGGGGGGGACGAGGTATCGCTACGAGCAGTACTTC
CASSVGGTRYRYEQYF
>NA|TRBD1|14|TRBV10-2|TRBJ2-4
TGCGCCAGCAGTGAGTCGGACAGGGCTCACATTCAGTACTTC
CASSESDRAHIQYF
>many|TRBD2|17|TRBV7-9|TRBJ2-6
TGTGCCAGCAGCTTAGGGCTAGCGGGTTTTGGGGCCAACGTCCTGACTTTC
CASSLGLAGFGANVLTF
>once|NA|18|TRBV11-2|TRBJ1-4
TGTGCCAGCAGCTTATTTTCCCCACGGACAGCAACTAATGAAAAACTGTTTTTT
CASSLFSPRTATNEKLFF
>NA|NA|15|TRBV5-1|TRBJ2-7
TGCGCCAGCAGCCCCTCACAGGGTTTTTTGGACGAGCAGTACTTC
CASSPSQGFLDEQYF
>NA|NA|15|TRBV2|TRBJ1-1
TGTGCCAGCAGTGGTCGACAGAGCTTGAACACTGAAGCTTTCTTT
CASSGRQSLNTEAFF
>NA|TRBD2|15|TRBV9|TRBJ2-1
TGTGCCAGCAGCGTAGGAATAGCGGGAGAGGGTGAGCAGTTCTTC
CASSVGIAGEGEQFF
>once|TRBD1|14|TRBV27|TRBJ1-1
TGTGCCAGCAGTGCGGGACAGGGGGTGACTGAAGCTTTCTTT
CASSAGQGVTEAFF
>NA|NA|14|TRBV6-5|TRBJ1-5
TGTGCCAGCAGTTACGGCGGGGTTGGCCAGCCCCAGCATTTT
CASSYGGVGQPQHF
>NA|NA|16|TRBV6-5|TRBJ1-1
TGTGCCAGCAGTTTAGCTTGGTGGCGAACGGACACTGAAGCTTTCTTT
CASSLAWWRTDTEAFF
>NA|NA|16|TRBV18|TRBJ2-1
TGTGCCAGCTCACCACCTTCGACTAGTCTTCTGGCCGAGCAGTTCTTC
CASSPPSTSLLAEQFF
>NA|TRBD1|16|TRBV19|TRBJ1-2
TGTGCCAGTAGTGTTGGGGACAGTCGGTCCAACTATGGCTACACCTTC
CASSVGDSRSNYGYTF
>once|TRBD2|14|TRBV6-4|TRBJ2-1
TGTGCCAGCAGGGGACTAGCGGGAGACGGTGAGCAGTTCTTC
CASRGLAGDGEQFF
>NA|TRBD1|16|TRBV7-2|TRBJ2-7
TGTGCCAGCAGCTCGGGACAGGGGGCGGTTGCCTACGAGCAGTACTTC
CASSSGQGAVAYEQYF
>NA|NA|10|TRBV20-1|TRBJ1-5
TGCAGTGCTGGGGTACAGCCCCAGCATTTT
CSAGVQPQHF
>few|NA|17|TRBV7-8|TRBJ1-5
TGTGCCAGCAGCTACAAGGACGGACGGGTGGGGAATCAGCCCCAGCATTTT
CASSYKDGRVGNQPQHF
>few|NA|15|TRBV4-2|TRBJ1-1
TGTGCCAGCAGCCAAGTATCAGGGATGAACACTGAAGCTTTCTTT
CASSQVSGMNTEAFF
>once|TRBD1|16|TRBV18|TRBJ1-1
TGTGCCAGCTCACCGCACAGGGGGCGAGGGAACACTGAAGCTTTCTTT
CASSPHRGRGNTEAFF
>NA|TRBD2|16|TRBV10-1|TRBJ2-1
TGCGCCAGCAGTCGGACTAGCGGGAGTGTTTACAATGAGCAGTTCTTC
CASSRTSGSVYNEQFF
>NA|NA|15|TRBV7-9|TRBJ1-3
TGTGCCAGCAGCTTAGTTAATGCCCCTGGAAACACCATATATTTT
CASSLVNAPGNTIYF
>NA|TRBD1|11|TRBV7-6|TRBJ2-7
TGTGCCAGCAGGACAGGGGACGAGCAGTACTTC
CASRTGDEQYF
>NA|NA|15|TRBV6-1|TRBJ2-1
TGTGCCAGCAGTGCCCCTCATATGAGCCAGTTTGAGCAGTTCTTC
CASSAPHMSQFEQFF
>NA|TRBD2|14|TRBV7-3|TRBJ2-3
TGTGCCAGCAAGGCTAGCGGCAGCACAGATACGCAGTATTTT
CASKASGSTDTQYF
>NA|NA|16|TRBV5-4|TRBJ1-5
TGTGCCAGCAGCTTTTTTAGCAGCCATAGCAATCAGCCCCAGCATTTT
CASSFFSSHSNQPQHF
>NA|TRBD1|14|TRBV28|TRBJ1-5
TGTGCCAGCAAGGACAGGGGAAGCAATCAGCCCCAGCATTTT
CASKDRGSNQPQHF
>NA|NA|15|TRBV5-8|TRBJ2-1
TGTGCCAGCACCCCGGAGATCGGCGCTTACAATGAGCAGTTCTTC
CASTPEIGAYNEQFF
>NA|NA|16|TRBV18|TRBJ1-3
TGTGCCAGCTCAGCCGGATTCTACTCCTCTGGAAACACCATATATTTT
CASSAGFYSSGNTIYF
>NA|TRBD1|13|TRBV29-1|TRBJ2-1
TGCAGCGCCAAGGACAGGGCTACCAATGAGCAGTTCTTC
CSAKDRATNEQFF
>NA|TRBD2|13|TRBV29-1|TRBJ2-7
TGCAGCGTTTCTAGCGGGGGGCCATTCGAGCAGTACTTC
CSVSSGGPFEQYF
>NA|TRBD2|16|TRBV11-3|TRBJ2-7
TGTGCCAGCAGCTTAGACGGCACTAGCGGGATCTACGAGCAGTACTTC
CASSLDGTSGIYEQYF
>few|TRBD2|11|TRBV20-1|TRBJ2-1
TGCAGTTCAAAGCGGGACTATGAGCAGTTCTTC
CSSKRDYEQFF
>NA|NA|14|TRBV5-4|TRBJ1-1
TGTGCCAGCAGCTTGGGGGACCCGAACACTGAAGCTTTCTTT
CASSLGDPNTEAFF